This T cell receptor (beta chain) originates from a study of cytomegalovirus exposure and HLA in healthy donors. Primers for the PCR totalled 60 Vbeta and 13 Jbeta. Only in-frame clones appear in the TCRdb table, and some are missing; sequencing was by immunoSEQ multiplex PCR. The repertoire holds roughly 200,000 clones, with 77% as singletons. The V segment lost 6 bases and the J segment 1 base; nucleotides outside the gene matches: 2. In germline, CDR1 is MNHEY, CDR2 SMNVEV (reference sequence). This CDR3 is 14 amino acids long. V gene TRBV27 combines with J gene TRBJ2-4, with TRBD2 identical over 8 bases. The TCR sequence derives from a woman in her thirties in good health and CMV-seropositive. Sequenced input: PBMCs. The chain's CDR3 is CASRTGGAKNIQYF. The CDR3 DNA reads TGTGCCAGCAGAACGGGGGGGGCCAAAAACATTCAGTACTTC.